The T cell receptor beta chain described here comes from a study of blood T cells in healthy people across ages. Turning to this clonotype: This sequence may be a read error, since a much larger clone differs from it by one base.

A second 7 to 11 cycle PCR used barcoded and J-beta primers. Each CDR3 protein gets one entry after TCRdb re-called the 5' RACE reads with MiXCR. The data hold 700,000 to 800,000 distinct CDR3 sequences, with approximately 43% observed a single time. The CDR3 runs to 14 residues. The ends were cut back, 3 bases at V and 2 bases at J, with 11 bases in the middle. Germline CDR1 and CDR2: MDHEN and SYDVKM. The chain joins TRBV28 to TRBJ2-7, with D perhaps matching TRBD1 or TRBD2 (6 bases each). The source of this sequence is a woman in her sixties in good health. Sequenced input: blood. CDR3 nucleotides: TGTGCCAGCAGTTTTCAGGGGACTGCCTACGAGCAGTACTTC. It codes for CASSFQGTAYEQYF.